This T cell receptor (beta chain) was profiled in a study of blood T cell repertoires in COVID-19. The cohort comprised adults aged about 18 to 90 years residing in about two dozen US areas. TCRdb's copy holds only in-frame clones and misses some; the assay was immunoSEQ multiplex PCR. Of roughly 380,000 clones listed, roughly 87% were seen once; the top ten hold approximately 3.1%. This CDR3 has 16 amino acids. Trimming cost V 1 base and J 2 bases; bases outside gene matches: 7. Germline V gives CDR1 LGHDT, CDR2 YNNKEL (reference sequence). The receptor's source is a woman aged 25 to 39 who had recovered from COVID-19. The V call is TRBV3-1 (or the pseudogene TRBV3-2), the J call TRBJ2-5; 7 nucleotides align to TRBD2. The sequenced material came from PBMCs or T cells enriched from blood (not recorded which). The CDR3 coding sequence is TGTGCCAGCAGCCAAGTTTGGGGGGGAGGACAAGAGACCCAGTACTTC. Translation: CASSQVWGGGQETQYF.